This is a list of T cell receptor beta chains from one sample in a study of cytomegalovirus exposure and HLA in healthy donors. Sequencing was performed with immunoSEQ multiplex PCR; in TCRdb, only in-frame clones are kept and a portion is missing. The data show about 170,000 clones, roughly 67% seen once. The sequencing sample was made of PBMCs. Receptor source: a woman aged 18-30 years in good health and CMV-seropositive. Each CDR3 is given with its conserved first and last residue. The order of the fields is D gene, J gene, V gene, clone size, CDR3 DNA, CDR3 protein. The D gene is left open where the match is weak. Not all rows give a size; the values are once, few, many and, for expanded clones, a class.

.	TRBJ2-2	TRBV5-1	.	TGCGCCAGCAGCTTGGCGGACAGTACCACCGGGGAGCTGTTTTTT	CASSLADSTTGELFF
TRBD1	TRBJ2-2	TRBV7-3	.	TGTGCCAGCAGCACCAGGGGGCGCGACACCGGGGAGCTGTTTTTT	CASSTRGRDTGELFF
TRBD1	TRBJ2-7	TRBV29-1	.	TGCAGCGCCATAGAGGGGACAGGGTTCGACGAGCAGTACTTC	CSAIEGTGFDEQYF
.	TRBJ2-7	TRBV27	.	TGTGCCAGCAGCTTAGGGCTAATGAGCTCCTACGAGCAGTACTTC	CASSLGLMSSYEQYF
TRBD1	TRBJ1-3	TRBV18	few	TGTGCCAGCTCACCAACAGGGGGCGCGGTAGTAAAGCCCGGAAACACCATATATTTT	CASSPTGGAVVKPGNTIYF
TRBD1	TRBJ2-1	TRBV6-5	few	TGTGCCAGCAGAGTGGACAGGCAAAGGGAGCAGTTCTTC	CASRVDRQREQFF
.	TRBJ2-2	TRBV7-9	once	TGTGCCAGCAGCTTAGTTGGAGAGACCGGGGAGCTGTTTTTT	CASSLVGETGELFF
.	TRBJ2-3	TRBV9	.	TGTGCCAGCAGCGTAGAACCAGGGTACACAGATACGCAGTATTTT	CASSVEPGYTDTQYF
.	TRBJ1-6	TRBV15	.	TGTGCCACGCGACCTCGGCAGGTAACTTCACCCCTCCACTTT	CATRPRQVTSPLHF
.	TRBJ1-1	TRBV7-7	.	TGTGCTAGCAGCCCCTTCGCAGGGAATTCCGCTGAAGCTTTCTTT	CASSPFAGNSAEAFF
.	TRBJ1-1	TRBV19	.	TGTGCCAGTATACACCGGGGGGCGAACACTGAAGCTTTCTTT	CASIHRGANTEAFF
TRBD1	TRBJ2-7	TRBV7-2	.	TGTGCCAGCAGCTTAACAGGGGGCAACGAGCAGTACTTC	CASSLTGGNEQYF
.	TRBJ1-1	TRBV29-1	.	TGCAGCGTAGGGGGGGCAGGGCTAGGGACTGAAGCTTTCTTT	CSVGGAGLGTEAFF
.	TRBJ1-2	TRBV2	.	TGTGCCAGCAGTGAGAGTCAGGGGATCTATGGCTACACCTTC	CASSESQGIYGYTF
TRBD2	TRBJ2-3	TRBV11-3	once	TGTGCCAGCAGCTTCACCGCGGGGGAGCGGGGAGAGTATAGCACAGATACGCAGTATTTT	CASSFTAGERGEYSTDTQYF
.	TRBJ2-1	TRBV5-1	few	TGCGCCAGCAGCCCTTTTTCCTACAATGAGCAGTTCTTC	CASSPFSYNEQFF
.	TRBJ2-7	TRBV2	.	TGTGCCAGCAGTGACCCGACAGGCCTCTACGAGCAGTACTTC	CASSDPTGLYEQYF
.	TRBJ1-4	TRBV5-4	few	TGTGCCAGCAGCTTGAGGGGAGCCGGGACAACTGAAAAACTGTTTTTT	CASSLRGAGTTEKLFF
.	TRBJ2-2	TRBV4-1	.	TGCGCCAGCAGCCACTATTGGAACACCGGGGAGCTGTTTTTT	CASSHYWNTGELFF
.	TRBJ2-3	TRBV9	.	TGTGCCAGCAGCTCCCGACAAGACGCCACAGATACGCAGTATTTT	CASSSRQDATDTQYF
.	TRBJ2-5	TRBV7-9	few	TGTGCCAGCAACCCCGGGCAGGGGAGCCGAGAGACCCAGTACTTC	CASNPGQGSRETQYF
.	TRBJ2-3	TRBV5-6	.	TGTGCCAGCAGCTTGGATAAAAATACGCAGTATTTT	CASSLDKNTQYF
.	TRBJ1-2	TRBV28	.	TGTGCCAGCAACTCGGGACTCCGGAACTATGGCTACACCTTC	CASNSGLRNYGYTF
.	TRBJ1-1	TRBV2	.	TGTGCCAGCACGAGGGCGGGCAGGGGCCCGGCGGTGGACACTGGAGCTTTCTTT	CASTRAGRGPAVDTGAFF
.	TRBJ1-2	TRBV6-6	few	TGTGCCAGCAGTTACTCAGGGACTGCATTTGGCTACACCTTC	CASSYSGTAFGYTF
.	TRBJ2-7	TRBV7-3	.	TGTGCCAGCAGCTTAACAGGGGGCGGGAACGAGCAGTACTTC	CASSLTGGGNEQYF
.	TRBJ1-5	TRBV4-2	once	TGTGCCAGCAGCCAAGAAATGCGTAGCAATCAGCCCCAGCATTTT	CASSQEMRSNQPQHF
.	TRBJ1-6	TRBV27	.	TGTGCCAGCAGTTTAACCAGGGCACGTTCACCCCTCCACTTT	CASSLTRARSPLHF
.	TRBJ1-2	TRBV6-1	.	TGTGCCAGCAATGACGGGAACTATGGCTACACCTTC	CASNDGNYGYTF
.	TRBJ2-1	TRBV5-4	few	TGTGCCAGCAGCCGGGGGGCGGCTAACAATGAGCAGTTCTTC	CASSRGAANNEQFF
.	TRBJ1-2	TRBV6-6	few	TGTGCCAGCAGTGGACAGAACTATGGCTACACCTTC	CASSGQNYGYTF
TRBD1	TRBJ1-2	TRBV4-1	.	TGCGCCAGCAGCCAAACCCAGACAGGGGAGGGATTCAGCTATGGCTACACCTTC	CASSQTQTGEGFSYGYTF
.	TRBJ1-1	TRBV4-3	.	TGCGCCAGCAGCCAAGCTAGATATGCCGACACTGAAGCTTTCTTT	CASSQARYADTEAFF
.	TRBJ1-6	TRBV6-1	.	TGTGCCAGCAGTGAATACCGGGGATCACCCCTCCACTTT	CASSEYRGSPLHF
TRBD1	TRBJ2-7	TRBV27	.	TGTGCCAGCAGAAATCCGGGACAGGGGACCTACGAGCAGTACTTC	CASRNPGQGTYEQYF
.	TRBJ2-7	TRBV6-1	.	TGTGCCAGCAGTCCTCTGGGGGGATACGAGCAGTACTTC	CASSPLGGYEQYF
.	TRBJ2-5	TRBV5-1	.	TGCGCCAGCAGCTTGGATTCGCGGGGTCGGGTAGAGACCCAGTACTTC	CASSLDSRGRVETQYF
TRBD1	TRBJ1-5	TRBV5-7	.	TGTGCCAGCAGCCGAACGGACAGGGGAGGTAATCAGCCCCAGCATTTT	CASSRTDRGGNQPQHF
TRBD1	TRBJ1-6	TRBV27	.	TGTGCCCCCTCCCCCGGGACAGCCTCCTATAATTCACCCCTCCACTTT	CAPSPGTASYNSPLHF
.	TRBJ1-1	TRBV10-2	.	TGCGCCAGCAGGATGCAGGGCCCCACTGAAGCTTTCTTT	CASRMQGPTEAFF
TRBD2	TRBJ2-1	TRBV5-4	.	TGTGCCAGCAGCTTGGCAACTAGCGGGGGGGAGCAGTTCTTC	CASSLATSGGEQFF
TRBD1	TRBJ1-3	TRBV6-1	.	TGTGCCAGCAGTGAAGCCATCCCGACAGGGAGTAGTGGAAACACCATATATTTT	CASSEAIPTGSSGNTIYF
.	TRBJ2-2	TRBV6-6	.	TGTGCCACTGGGGGGTTAGGCACCGGGGAGCTGTTTTTT	CATGGLGTGELFF
TRBD2	TRBJ2-5	TRBV15	.	TGTGCCACCAACAGTACCGGGGGGTCTCGGGAGCAGTACTTC	CATNSTGGSREQYF
.	TRBJ2-5	TRBV5-6	.	TGTGCCAGCAGCCCCCGGATCGGCGGCCAAGAGACCCAGTACTTC	CASSPRIGGQETQYF
TRBD2	TRBJ2-5	TRBV11-2	.	TGTGCCAGCAGCTTAAGTCTTGCTAGCGGGGAGCAAGAGACCCAGTACTTC	CASSLSLASGEQETQYF
TRBD1	TRBJ2-3	TRBV28	few	TGTGCCAGCAGCAAGTTTGTGACAGGGATGTCCGATACGCAGTATTTT	CASSKFVTGMSDTQYF
TRBD2	TRBJ2-1	TRBV5-4	few	TGTGCCAGCAGCTTTAACGTGGTAGCGGGGAAGCAGTTCTTC	CASSFNVVAGKQFF
TRBD1	TRBJ1-1	TRBV19	.	TGTGCCAGTAGCCACAGGGGTACTGAAGCTTTCTTT	CASSHRGTEAFF
.	TRBJ2-1	TRBV9	.	TGTGCCAGCAGCGGAGAAGCTAGTTTATCCTACAATGAGCAGTTCTTC	CASSGEASLSYNEQFF
.	TRBJ2-3	TRBV2	few	TGTGCCAGCAGCGACAATTCGAACAGAGATACGCAGTATTTT	CASSDNSNRDTQYF
.	TRBJ1-2	TRBV7-9	.	TGTTCCAGCAGCCCGCCAGATAGGGGCTATGGCTACACCTTC	CSSSPPDRGYGYTF
TRBD1	TRBJ2-7	TRBV28	.	TGTGCCAGCAGTTCAATGGGACAGGGGATCTACGAGCAGTACTTC	CASSSMGQGIYEQYF
TRBD1	TRBJ2-7	TRBV2	.	TGTGCCAGCAGTGGGGGACAGTCCTCCTACTTC	CASSGGQSSYF
TRBD2	TRBJ2-2	TRBV4-2	.	TGTGCCAGCAGCCAAGAAACTAGCGGGGGGGCCCGTCCCGGGGAGCTGTTTTTT	CASSQETSGGARPGELFF
.	TRBJ2-1	TRBV29-1	.	TGCAGCGTTGTGTACGTCAGCAATGAGCAGTTCTTC	CSVVYVSNEQFF
.	TRBJ1-1	TRBV2	.	TGTGCCAGCAGACGAAGCCTCGTGATGAACACTGAAGCTTTCTTT	CASRRSLVMNTEAFF